This T cell receptor (beta chain) was recorded in a study of control samples from healthy donors and cancer patients. The method was immunoSEQ multiplex PCR; TCRdb's version includes in-frame clones alone and lacks a portion of them. The sample records 150,000 or so clones, more than 85% being singletons. Sequenced material: blood. The TCR was taken from a man between 18 and 35 years old in good health.

The chain's CDR3 is CASSLPGGLLYKQYF. The CDR3 DNA reads as TGTGCCAGCAGTTTACCGGGGGGACTTCTTTACAAGCAGTACTTC. The V gene is TRBV28, the J gene TRBJ2-7; 7 nucleotides align to TRBD2. Losses at the gene ends were 2 bases for V and 8 bases for J; bases not matched to a gene: 12. The germline CDR1 and CDR2 sequences are MDHEN and SYDVKM. The CDR3 is made up of 15 amino acids.